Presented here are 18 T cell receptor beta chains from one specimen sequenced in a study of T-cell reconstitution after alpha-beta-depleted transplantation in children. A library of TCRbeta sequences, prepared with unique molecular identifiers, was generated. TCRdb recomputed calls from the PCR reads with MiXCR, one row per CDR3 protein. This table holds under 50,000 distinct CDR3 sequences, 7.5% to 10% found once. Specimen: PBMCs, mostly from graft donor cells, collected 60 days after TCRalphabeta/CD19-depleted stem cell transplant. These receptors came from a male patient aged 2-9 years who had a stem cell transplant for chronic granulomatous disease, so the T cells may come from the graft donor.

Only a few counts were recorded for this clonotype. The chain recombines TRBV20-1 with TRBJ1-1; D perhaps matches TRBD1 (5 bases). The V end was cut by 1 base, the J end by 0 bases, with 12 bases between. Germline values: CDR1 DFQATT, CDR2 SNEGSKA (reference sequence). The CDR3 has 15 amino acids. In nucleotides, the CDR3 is TGCAGTGCTAGAGCCCCGACAGCCCTGAACACTGAAGCTTTCTTT. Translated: CSARAPTALNTEAFF.

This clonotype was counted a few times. The CDR3 nucleotides are TGCAGTGCTAGACCCGGGAATTCACCCCTCCACTTT. Protein product: CSARPGNSPLHF. The rearrangement links TRBV20-1 to TRBJ1-6; D gene ambiguous. The germline V gene encodes CDR1 DFQATT and CDR2 SNEGSKA (reference sequence). Trimming removed 2 bases from V and 7 bases from J, with 6 bases in between. The CDR3 covers 12 residues.

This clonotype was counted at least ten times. The CDR3 loop reads CASLGGVAAGSGANVLTF. The DNA for the CDR3 is TGCGCCAGCTTGGGCGGGGTAGCGGCGGGCTCTGGGGCCAACGTCCTGACTTTC. The J gene is TRBJ2-6, the V gene TRBV5-1; tentative D call: TRBD2 (6 bases). Between the trimmed V and J ends, which lost 7 bases and 0 bases, there was a span of 20 bases. Germline CDR1 and CDR2: SGHRS and YFSETQ. The CDR3 is made up of 18 amino acids.

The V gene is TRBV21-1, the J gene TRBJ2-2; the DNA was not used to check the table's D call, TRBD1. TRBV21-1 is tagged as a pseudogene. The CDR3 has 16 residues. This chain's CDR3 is CASSKGREEGTGELFF. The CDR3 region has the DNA TGTGCCAGCAGCAAAGGACGGGAAGAAGGCACCGGGGAGCTGTTTTTT.

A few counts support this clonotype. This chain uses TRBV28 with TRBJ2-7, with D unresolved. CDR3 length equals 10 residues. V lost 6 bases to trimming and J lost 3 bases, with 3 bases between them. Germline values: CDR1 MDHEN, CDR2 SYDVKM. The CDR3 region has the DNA TGTGCCAGCAGGGGCTACGAGCAGTACTTC. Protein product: CASRGYEQYF.

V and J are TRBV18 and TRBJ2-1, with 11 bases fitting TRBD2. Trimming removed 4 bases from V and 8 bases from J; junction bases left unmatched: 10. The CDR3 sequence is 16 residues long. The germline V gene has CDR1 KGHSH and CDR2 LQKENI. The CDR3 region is CASSLVLAGESDEQFF. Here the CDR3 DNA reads TGTGCCAGCTCACTCGTACTAGCGGGAGAATCCGATGAGCAGTTCTTC.

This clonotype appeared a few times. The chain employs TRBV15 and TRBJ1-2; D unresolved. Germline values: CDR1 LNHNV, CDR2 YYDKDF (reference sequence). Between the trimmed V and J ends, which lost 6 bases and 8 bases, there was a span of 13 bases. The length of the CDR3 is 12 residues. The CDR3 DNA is TGTGCCACCAGTTCCCATATAGCAGGCTACACCTTC. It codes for CATSSHIAGYTF.

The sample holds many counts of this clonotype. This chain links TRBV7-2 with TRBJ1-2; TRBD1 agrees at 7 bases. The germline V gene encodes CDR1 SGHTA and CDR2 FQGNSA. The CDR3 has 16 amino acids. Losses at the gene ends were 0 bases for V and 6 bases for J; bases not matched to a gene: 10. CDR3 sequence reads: CASSLAPSGTAHGYTF. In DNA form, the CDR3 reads TGTGCCAGCAGCTTAGCCCCGTCCGGGACAGCTCATGGCTACACCTTC.

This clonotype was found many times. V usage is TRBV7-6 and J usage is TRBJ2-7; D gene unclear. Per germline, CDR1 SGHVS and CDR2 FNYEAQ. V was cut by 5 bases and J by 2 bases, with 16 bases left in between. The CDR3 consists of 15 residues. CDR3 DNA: TGTGCCAGCAGCCCCCGGGTCTTAAGCCCCTACGAGCAGTACTTC. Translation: CASSPRVLSPYEQYF.

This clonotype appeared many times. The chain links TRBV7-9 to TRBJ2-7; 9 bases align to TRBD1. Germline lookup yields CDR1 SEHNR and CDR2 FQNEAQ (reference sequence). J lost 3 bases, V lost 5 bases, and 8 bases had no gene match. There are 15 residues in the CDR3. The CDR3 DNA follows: TGTGCCAGCAGCCCCGGGACAGGGTTCTTCTACGAGCAGTACTTC. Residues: CASSPGTGFFYEQYF.

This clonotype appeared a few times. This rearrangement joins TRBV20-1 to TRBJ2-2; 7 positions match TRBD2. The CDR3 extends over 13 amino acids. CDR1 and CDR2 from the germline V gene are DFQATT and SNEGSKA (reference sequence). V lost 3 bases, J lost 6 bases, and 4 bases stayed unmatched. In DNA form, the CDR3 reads TGCAGTGCTAGTAGGGCGGGGGCCGGGGAGCTGTTTTTT. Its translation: CSASRAGAGELFF.

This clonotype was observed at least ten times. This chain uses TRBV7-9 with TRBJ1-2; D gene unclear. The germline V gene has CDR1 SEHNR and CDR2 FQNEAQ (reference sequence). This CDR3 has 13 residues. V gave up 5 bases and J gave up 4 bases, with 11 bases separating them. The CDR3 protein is CASSLLGPYGYTF. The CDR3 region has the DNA TGTGCCAGCAGCCTTCTAGGGCCCTATGGCTACACCTTC.

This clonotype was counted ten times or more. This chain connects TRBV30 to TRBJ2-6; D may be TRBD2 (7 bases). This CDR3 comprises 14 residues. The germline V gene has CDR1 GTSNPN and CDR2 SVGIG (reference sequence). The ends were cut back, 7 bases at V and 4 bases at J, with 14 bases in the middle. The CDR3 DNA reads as TGTGCCTCGGGGGGCCAGGGGGGGGCCAACGTCCTGACTTTC. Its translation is CASGGQGGANVLTF.

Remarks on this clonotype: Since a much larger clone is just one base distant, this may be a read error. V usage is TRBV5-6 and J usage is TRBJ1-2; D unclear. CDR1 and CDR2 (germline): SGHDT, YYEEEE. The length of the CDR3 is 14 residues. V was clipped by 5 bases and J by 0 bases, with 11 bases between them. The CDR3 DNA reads TGTGCCAGCAGGATCGTTGGTCCTAACTATGGCTACACCTTC. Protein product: CASRIVGPNYGYTF.

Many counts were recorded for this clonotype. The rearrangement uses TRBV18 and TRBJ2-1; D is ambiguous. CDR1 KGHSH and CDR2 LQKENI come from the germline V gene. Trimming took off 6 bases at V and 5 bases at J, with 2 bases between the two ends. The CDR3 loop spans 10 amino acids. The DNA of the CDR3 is TGTGCCAGCTCTAACAATGAGCAGTTCTTC. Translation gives CASSNNEQFF.

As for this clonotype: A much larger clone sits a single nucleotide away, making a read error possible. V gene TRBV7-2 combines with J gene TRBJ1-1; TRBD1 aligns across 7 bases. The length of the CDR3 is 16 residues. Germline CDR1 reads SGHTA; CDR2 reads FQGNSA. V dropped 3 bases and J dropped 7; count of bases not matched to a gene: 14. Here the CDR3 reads CASSFGIQGTKDEAFF. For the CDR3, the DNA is TGTGCCAGCAGCTTCGGGATACAGGGGACGAAGGATGAAGCTTTCTTT.

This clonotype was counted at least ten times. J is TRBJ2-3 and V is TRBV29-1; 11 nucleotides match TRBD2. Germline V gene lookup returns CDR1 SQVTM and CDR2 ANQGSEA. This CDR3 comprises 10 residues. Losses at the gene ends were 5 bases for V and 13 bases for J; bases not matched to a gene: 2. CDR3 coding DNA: TGCAGCGTTCGACTAGCGGGAAAGTATTTT. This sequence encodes CSVRLAGKYF.

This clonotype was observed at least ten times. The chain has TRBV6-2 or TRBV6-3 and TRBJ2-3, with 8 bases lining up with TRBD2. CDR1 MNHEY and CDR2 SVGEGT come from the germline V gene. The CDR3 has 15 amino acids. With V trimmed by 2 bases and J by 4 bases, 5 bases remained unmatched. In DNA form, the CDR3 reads TGTGCCAGCAGTTACGGCACTAGCGGCTCAGATACGCAGTATTTT. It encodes CASSYGTSGSDTQYF.